The 27 T cell receptor beta chains presented below share a single source sample, sequenced in a study of OX40 agonist ivuxolimab in advanced cancers. Method: immunoSEQ multiplex PCR; TCRdb's copy keeps in-frame clones and lacks some. In the table there are 78,000 or so clones, approximately 89% of which are singletons. The specimen comprised CD4+ or CD8+ T cells sorted from blood, sampled in a trial of the OX40 agonist ivuxolimab. The receptors come from an adult with an advanced solid tumor such as melanoma, head and neck, liver or kidney cancer.

The chain joins TRBV19 to TRBJ2-3; D is uncertain. V lost 1 base and J lost 0, with 8 bases in between. CDR3 length: 15 amino acids. CDR1 and CDR2 (germline): LNHDA, SQIVND (reference sequence). CDR3 nucleotides: TGTGCCAGTAGTATAGTTTTAGGGAGCACAGATACGCAGTATTTT. Translation gives CASSIVLGSTDTQYF.

The genes are TRBV28 and TRBJ1-1; 9 bases match TRBD1. The CDR3 runs 15 residues. The ends lost 4 bases at V and 4 bases at J; junction bases unmatched: 7. CDR1 MDHEN and CDR2 SYDVKM come from the germline V gene. CDR3 sequence reads: CASSYNRGRGTEAFF. The CDR3 coding sequence is TGTGCCAGCAGTTATAACAGGGGGCGCGGCACTGAAGCTTTCTTT.

This chain uses TRBV7-2 with TRBJ1-2; TRBD1 might be the D (5 bases). The CDR3 is 13 residues long. Germline CDR1 SGHTA, CDR2 FQGNSA. V was clipped by 3 bases and J by 4 bases, with 9 bases between them. CDR3 nucleotides: TGTGCCAGCAGCTTGGGGGGGACCTATGGCTACACCTTC. Its protein is CASSLGGTYGYTF.

The V and J genes are TRBV13 and TRBJ1-2; a possible D gene is TRBD1 (5 bases). Germline values: CDR1 PRHDT, CDR2 FYEKMQ (reference sequence). This CDR3 has 13 residues. Trimming shortened V by 3 bases and J by 3 bases, and 8 bases separated the two germline ends. CDR3 region: CASSLQGDYGYTF. CDR3 bases: TGTGCCAGCAGCTTGCAAGGGGACTATGGCTACACCTTC.

The chain recombines TRBV6-5 with TRBJ2-1, with D maybe TRBD1 (6 bases). Germline lookup yields CDR1 MNHEY and CDR2 SVGAGI. Trimming took 8 bases from V and 1 from J, leaving 9 bases between them. The CDR3 runs to 13 residues. CDR3 sequence (DNA): TGTGCCAGCCGGGACATTTCCTACAATGAGCAGTTCTTC. Its translation is CASRDISYNEQFF.

V is TRBV7-9 and J is TRBJ2-5, with D hard to call. Trimming took off 8 bases at V and 5 bases at J, with 9 bases between the two ends. The CDR3 sequence is 11 residues long. CDR1 is SEHNR and CDR2 is FQNEAQ in the germline V gene (reference sequence). Here the CDR3 reads CASARLETQYF. In DNA, the CDR3 is TGTGCCAGCGCCAGGTTGGAGACCCAGTACTTC.

A few counts support this clone. The V and J genes are TRBV19 and TRBJ1-2, with a weak D call TRBD1 (6 bases). V was pared by 7 bases and J by 3 bases, with 18 bases between. Germline V gene lookup returns CDR1 LNHDA and CDR2 SQIVND (reference sequence). The CDR3 length is 15 residues. CDR3 region: CASTPDSRGYYGYTF. In DNA, the CDR3 is TGTGCCAGTACCCCAGACAGCAGGGGTTACTATGGCTACACCTTC.

With regard to this clone: One end of the junction does not line up with germline, which may come from a read error. The chain carries TRBV29-1 and TRBJ1-1; D uncertain. Germline V gene sequence: CDR1 SQVTM, CDR2 ANQGSEA. This CDR3 is built from 10 residues. For the CDR3, the DNA is TGCAGCGTTGACAGGCCCGAACGGGGCTTT. Translating gives CSVDRPERGF.

This clone was recorded only once. The CDR3 protein is CASSPIHEQYF. The CDR3 DNA is TGTGCCAGCAGTCCAATCCACGAGCAGTACTTC. J is TRBJ2-7 and V is TRBV7-2, with D unclear. This CDR3 is 11 amino acids long. The germline gives CDR1 SGHTA, CDR2 FQGNSA. The ends were cut back, 6 bases at V and 5 bases at J, with 8 bases in the middle. Full variable domain (remainder filled in from reference TRBV7-2 and TRBJ2-7): GAGVSQSPSNKVTEKGKDVELRCDPISGHTALYWYRQSLGQGLEFLIYFQGNSAPDKSGLPSDRFSAERTGGSVSTLTIQRTQQEDSAVYLCASSPIHEQYFGPGTRLTVT.

This chain joins TRBV29-1 and TRBJ2-3; the D gene is possibly TRBD2 (5 bases). Trimming pared 3 bases from V and 3 bases from J, leaving 10 bases between. This CDR3 contains 13 residues. Germline lookup yields CDR1 SQVTM and CDR2 ANQGSEA. CDR3 region: CSVDGGWTDTQYF. CDR3 in DNA: TGCAGCGTTGACGGCGGGTGGACAGATACGCAGTATTTT.

The V and J genes are TRBV5-1 and TRBJ2-3; 10 positions match TRBD2. From germline, CDR1 is SGHRS and CDR2 YFSETQ. The CDR3 is made up of 15 amino acids. V lost 4 bases to trimming and J lost 5 bases; unmatched junction nucleotides: 7. CDR3 nucleotide sequence: TGCGCCAGCAGCCAAAGCGGGAGGGCCGAAGATACGCAGTATTTT. Its translation is CASSQSGRAEDTQYF.

The chain links TRBV5-4 to TRBJ1-1; D possibly corresponds to TRBD1 (5 bases). The CDR3 is made up of 16 amino acids. V lost 1 base and J lost 3, with 16 bases in between. Germline CDR1 and CDR2: SGHNT and YYREEE (reference sequence). The CDR3 nucleotides read TGTGCCAGCAGCTTGTCCTTGGGGCGCGGTTACACTGAAGCTTTCTTT. As protein: CASSLSLGRGYTEAFF.

The chain has TRBV11-2 and TRBJ2-7; D may be TRBD1 or TRBD2 (5 bases each). CDR3 length: 13 residues. V was cut by 5 bases and J by 10 bases, with 18 bases left in between. Per germline, CDR1 SGHAT and CDR2 FQNNGV. The CDR3 nucleotides are TGTGCCAGCAGCCGAGGGACGGATCTAGAACAGTACTTC. Its translation: CASSRGTDLEQYF. Drawing the rest from reference TRBV11-2 and TRBJ2-7, the complete variable domain is EAGVAQSPRYKIIEKRQSVAFWCNPISGHATLYWYQQILGQGPKLLIQFQNNGVVDDSQLPKDRFSAERLKGVDSTLKIQPAKLEDSAVYLCASSRGTDLEQYFGPGTRLTVT.

The rearrangement joins TRBV28 to TRBJ1-1; TRBD1 is a possible D gene (6 bases). Per the germline V gene, CDR1 is MDHEN and CDR2 is SYDVKM. The V end was cut by 5 bases, the J end by 4 bases, with 11 bases between. This CDR3 comprises 13 residues. The CDR3 region has the DNA TGTGCCAGCAGTATTGGAGGGGGCACTGAAGCTTTCTTT. It codes for CASSIGGGTEAFF. Full variable domain (rest looked up from reference TRBV28 and TRBJ1-1): DVKVTQSSRYLVKRTGEKVFLECVQDMDHENMFWYRQDPGLGLRLIYFSYDVKMKEKGDIPEGYSVSREKKERFSLILESASTNQTSMYLCASSIGGGTEAFFGQGTRLTVV.

The chain joins TRBV9 to TRBJ2-7, with 9 bases fitting TRBD1. CDR1 and CDR2 (germline): SGDLS, YYNGEE. The CDR3 is made up of 14 amino acids. The junction had 6 bases not matched to a gene; V was cut back by 4 bases and J by 4 bases. CDR3 sequence (DNA): TGTGCCAGCAGCCCGGGACAGGGAACTTACGAGCAGTACTTC. This encodes CASSPGQGTYEQYF.

The J gene is TRBJ2-1, the V gene TRBV5-1; D is unresolved. Germline values: CDR1 SGHRS, CDR2 YFSETQ. The CDR3 consists of 14 residues. V was trimmed by 4 bases and J by 9 bases, leaving 17 bases between them. This CDR3 is CASSPAEEGFEQFF. CDR3 bases: TGCGCCAGCAGCCCGGCCGAAGAAGGGTTTGAGCAGTTCTTC.

The genes are TRBV9 and TRBJ2-2; TRBD1 is a possible D gene (5 bases). Germline CDR1 reads SGDLS; CDR2 reads YYNGEE. The CDR3 covers 14 residues. V lost 0 bases and J 7 bases, leaving 10 bases between the germline ends. The DNA for the CDR3 is TGTGCCAGCAGCGTAGAGGGGAACGGCGGGGAGCTGTTTTTT. It translates to CASSVEGNGGELFF.

The V gene is TRBV9, the J gene TRBJ1-2; 9 bases are a match to TRBD1. Germline-derived CDR1 and CDR2 are SGDLS and YYNGEE. The CDR3 totals 13 residues. Trimming at V came to 3 bases and at J to 6 bases, leaving 3 bases not matched to a gene. The CDR3 nucleotides are TGTGCCAGCAGCGGCACAGGGGGCCATGGCTACACCTTC. Protein product: CASSGTGGHGYTF.

The V gene is TRBV5-1, the J gene TRBJ2-2; D is uncertain. Germline V CDR1 and CDR2: SGHRS, YFSETQ. CDR3 length: 14 residues. Deletions cut 2 bases from V and 3 bases from J, with 8 bases between. CDR3 DNA: TGCGCCAGCAGCTTTGGCAGAGACACCGGGGAGCTGTTTTTT. This codes for CASSFGRDTGELFF.

The chain combines TRBV5-1 with TRBJ1-4, with D possibly matching TRBD1 (5 bases). The V gene's germline CDR1 is SGHRS and CDR2 YFSETQ. CDR3 length: 14 residues. V lost 0 bases and J lost 2, with 5 bases in between. CDR3 sequence: CASSLGGTNEKLFF. For the CDR3, the DNA is TGCGCCAGCAGCTTGGGGGGGACTAATGAAAAACTGTTTTTT.

The V call is TRBV14, the J call TRBJ2-7; 7 bases map to TRBD1. This CDR3 has 13 residues. V dropped 4 bases and J dropped 6; count of bases not matched to a gene: 6. Germline CDR1 and CDR2: SGHDN and FVKESK. For the CDR3, the DNA is TGTGCCAGCAGCCTCAGACAGGGATCCGAGCAGTACTTC. The encoded protein is CASSLRQGSEQYF.

The chain employs TRBV6-1 and TRBJ1-1, with D perhaps matching TRBD1 (5 bases). Trimming removed 1 base from V and 4 bases from J, with 10 bases in between. This CDR3 is 14 amino acids long. CDR1 and CDR2 (germline): MNHNS, SASEGT. CDR3 sequence reads: CASSEVYRRTEAFF. The CDR3, as DNA: TGTGCCAGCAGTGAAGTTTACAGGCGCACTGAAGCTTTCTTT.

The DNA of the CDR3 is TGTGCCAGCAGCCCCCAGACACTTCTATCCTACGAGCAGTACTTC. This codes for CASSPQTLLSYEQYF. V is TRBV6-5 and J is TRBJ2-7; D unclear. V shed 6 bases and J shed 1 base, with 16 bases lying between them. Per the germline V gene, CDR1 is MNHEY and CDR2 is SVGAGI. The CDR3 spans 15 residues.

The V and J genes are TRBV4-3 and TRBJ1-2, with no clear D. The length of the CDR3 is 14 residues. Per germline, CDR1 LGHNA and CDR2 YSLEER. V gave up 1 base and J gave up 7 bases, with 13 bases separating them. CDR3 region: CASSQVNTASGYTF. The DNA of the CDR3 is TGCGCCAGCAGCCAAGTTAACACGGCTTCTGGCTACACCTTC.

This clone was seen once. The chain employs TRBV7-3 and TRBJ1-3, with TRBD1 matching 9 bases. The V gene end was trimmed by 5 bases and the J gene end by 6 bases; junction bases not matched to a gene: 8. The CDR3 loop spans 15 amino acids. Looked up from germline, CDR1 is SGHTA and CDR2 is FQGTGA. CDR3 in amino acids: CASSPGGQGANTIYF. CDR3 DNA sequence: TGTGCCAGCAGCCCAGGGGGACAGGGTGCAAACACCATATATTTT.

The chain joins TRBV4-1 to TRBJ2-7; D may match TRBD1 or TRBD2 (5 bases each). The germline V gene encodes CDR1 MGHRA and CDR2 YSYEKL. V was pared by 0 bases and J by 6 bases, with 15 bases between. The CDR3 contains 15 residues. The DNA of the CDR3 is TGCGCCAGCAGCCAAGAGTGGGGGACGAATGGCGAGCAGTACTTC. Translating it yields CASSQEWGTNGEQYF.

The rearrangement links TRBV7-9 to TRBJ2-1; D call uncertain. CDR1 SEHNR and CDR2 FQNEAQ come from the germline V gene (reference sequence). The CDR3 extends over 13 amino acids. V lost 1 base and J lost 10, with 11 bases in between. This CDR3 is CASSLEGPGEQFF. The CDR3 region has the DNA TGTGCCAGCAGCTTAGAGGGCCCCGGGGAGCAGTTCTTC.